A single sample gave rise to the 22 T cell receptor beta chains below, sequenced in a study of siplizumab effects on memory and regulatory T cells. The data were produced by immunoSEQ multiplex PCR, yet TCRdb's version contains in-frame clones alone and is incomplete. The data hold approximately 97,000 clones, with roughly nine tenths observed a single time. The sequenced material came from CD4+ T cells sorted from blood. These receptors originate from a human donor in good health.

The CDR3 DNA reads as TGCGCCAGTGGGACAGGCTCTGGAAACACCATATATTTT. Its translation is CASGTGSGNTIYF. V is TRBV10-1 and J is TRBJ1-3; TRBD1 matches 8 bases. The V and J ends lost 9 bases and 0 bases, in that order; junction bases with no gene match: 1. CDR3 length equals 13 residues. Germline CDR1 WNHNN, CDR2 SYGVQD (reference sequence).

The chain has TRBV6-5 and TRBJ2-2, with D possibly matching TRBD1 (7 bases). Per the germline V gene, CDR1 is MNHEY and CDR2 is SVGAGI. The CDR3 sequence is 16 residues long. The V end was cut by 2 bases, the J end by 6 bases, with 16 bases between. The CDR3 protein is CASSYLKGGGAGELFF. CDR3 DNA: TGTGCCAGCAGTTACCTCAAAGGAGGGGGCGCCGGGGAGCTGTTTTTT.

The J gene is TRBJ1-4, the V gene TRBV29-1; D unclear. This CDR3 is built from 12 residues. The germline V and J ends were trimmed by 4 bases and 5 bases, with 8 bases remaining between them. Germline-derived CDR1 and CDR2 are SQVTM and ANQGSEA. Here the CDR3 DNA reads TGCAGCGTTGGACGGTTGAATGAAAAACTGTTTTTT. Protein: CSVGRLNEKLFF.

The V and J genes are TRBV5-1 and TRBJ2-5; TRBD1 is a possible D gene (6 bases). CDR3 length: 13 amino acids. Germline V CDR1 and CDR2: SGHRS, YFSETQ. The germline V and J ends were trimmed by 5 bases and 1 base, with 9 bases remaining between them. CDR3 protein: CASSRDTQETQYF. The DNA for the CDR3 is TGCGCCAGCAGTAGGGACACCCAAGAGACCCAGTACTTC.

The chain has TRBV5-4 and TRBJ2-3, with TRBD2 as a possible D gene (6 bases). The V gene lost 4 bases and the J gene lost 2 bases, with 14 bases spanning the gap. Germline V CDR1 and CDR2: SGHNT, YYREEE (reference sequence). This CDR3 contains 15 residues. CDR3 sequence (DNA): TGTGCCAGCAGCCCAGAGGCTAGCGACACAGATACGCAGTATTTT. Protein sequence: CASSPEASDTDTQYF.

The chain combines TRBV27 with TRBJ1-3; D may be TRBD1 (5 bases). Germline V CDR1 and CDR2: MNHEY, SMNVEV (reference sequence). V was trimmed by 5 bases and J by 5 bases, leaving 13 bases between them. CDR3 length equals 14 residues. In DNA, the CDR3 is TGTGCCAGCAGTCAAACGGGGGGTAGAAACACCATATATTTT. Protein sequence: CASSQTGGRNTIYF.

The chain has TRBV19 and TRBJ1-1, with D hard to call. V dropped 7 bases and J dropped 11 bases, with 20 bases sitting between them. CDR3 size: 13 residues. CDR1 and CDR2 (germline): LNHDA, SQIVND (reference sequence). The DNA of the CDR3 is TGTGCCAGTAAGTTAAATGGAGTTTTTTCGGCTTTCTTT. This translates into CASKLNGVFSAFF. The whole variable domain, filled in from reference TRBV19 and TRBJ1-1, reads DGGITQSPKYLFRKEGQNVTLSCEQNLNHDAMYWYRQDPGQGLRLIYYSQIVNDFQKGDIAEGYSVSREKKESFPLTVTSAQKNPTAFYLCASKLNGVFSAFFGQGTRLTVV.

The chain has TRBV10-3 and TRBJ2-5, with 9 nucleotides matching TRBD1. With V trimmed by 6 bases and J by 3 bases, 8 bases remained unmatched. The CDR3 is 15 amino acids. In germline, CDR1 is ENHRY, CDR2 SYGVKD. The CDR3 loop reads CAIREPGQGKETQYF. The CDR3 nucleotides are TGTGCCATCAGAGAACCGGGACAGGGAAAAGAGACCCAGTACTTC.

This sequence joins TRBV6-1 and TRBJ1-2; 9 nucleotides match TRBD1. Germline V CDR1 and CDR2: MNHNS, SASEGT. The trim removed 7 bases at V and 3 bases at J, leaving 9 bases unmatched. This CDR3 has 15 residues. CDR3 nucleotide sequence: TGTGCCAGCACCTTCGGGGACAGGGTCTACTATGGCTACACCTTC. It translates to CASTFGDRVYYGYTF.

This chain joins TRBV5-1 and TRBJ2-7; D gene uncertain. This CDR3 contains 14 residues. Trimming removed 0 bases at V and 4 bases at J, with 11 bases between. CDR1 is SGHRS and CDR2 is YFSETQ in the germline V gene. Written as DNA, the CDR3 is TGCGCCAGCAGCTTGGGGCAGGCTACTTACGAGCAGTACTTC. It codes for CASSLGQATYEQYF.

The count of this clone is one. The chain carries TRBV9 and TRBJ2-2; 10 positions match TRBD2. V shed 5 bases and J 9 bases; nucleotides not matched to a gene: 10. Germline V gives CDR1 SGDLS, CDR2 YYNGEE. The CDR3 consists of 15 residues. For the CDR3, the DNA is TGTGCCAGCAGTTGGGCTAGCGGGAGTTTTCGGGAGCTGTTTTTT. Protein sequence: CASSWASGSFRELFF.

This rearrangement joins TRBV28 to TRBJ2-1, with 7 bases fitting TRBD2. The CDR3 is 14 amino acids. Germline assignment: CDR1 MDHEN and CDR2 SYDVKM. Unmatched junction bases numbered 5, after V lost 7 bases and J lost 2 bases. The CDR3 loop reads CASTKAGTYNEQFF. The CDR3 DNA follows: TGTGCCAGCACCAAAGCGGGGACCTACAATGAGCAGTTCTTC.

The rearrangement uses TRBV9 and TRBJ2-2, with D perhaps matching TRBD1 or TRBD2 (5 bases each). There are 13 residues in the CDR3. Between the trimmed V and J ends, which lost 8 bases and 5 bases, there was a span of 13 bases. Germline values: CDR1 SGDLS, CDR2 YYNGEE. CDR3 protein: CASKAGSTGELFF. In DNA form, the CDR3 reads TGTGCCAGTAAGGCAGGGAGTACCGGGGAGCTGTTTTTT.

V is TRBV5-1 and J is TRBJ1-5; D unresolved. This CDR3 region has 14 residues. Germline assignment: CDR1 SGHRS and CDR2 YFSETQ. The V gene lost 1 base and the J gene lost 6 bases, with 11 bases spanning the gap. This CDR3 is CASSLTAATQPQHF. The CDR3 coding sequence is TGCGCCAGCAGCTTGACGGCGGCCACTCAGCCCCAGCATTTT.

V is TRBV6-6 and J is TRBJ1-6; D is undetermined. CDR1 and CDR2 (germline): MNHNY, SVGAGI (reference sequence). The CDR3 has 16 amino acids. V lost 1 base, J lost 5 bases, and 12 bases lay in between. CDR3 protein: CASSYFGALDNSPLHF. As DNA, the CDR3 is TGTGCCAGCAGTTACTTCGGAGCGTTGGATAATTCACCCCTCCACTTT.

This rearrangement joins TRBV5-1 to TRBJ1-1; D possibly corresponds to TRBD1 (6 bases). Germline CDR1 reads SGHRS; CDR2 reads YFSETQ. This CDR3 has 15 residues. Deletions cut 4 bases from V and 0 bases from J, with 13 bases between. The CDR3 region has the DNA TGCGCCAGCAGCGTTTTAGGACAGCTGAACACTGAAGCTTTCTTT. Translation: CASSVLGQLNTEAFF.

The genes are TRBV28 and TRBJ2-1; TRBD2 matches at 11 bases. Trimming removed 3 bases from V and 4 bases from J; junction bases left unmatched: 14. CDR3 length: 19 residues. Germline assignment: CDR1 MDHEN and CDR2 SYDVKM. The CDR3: CASSLLSYAGTSGYNEQFF. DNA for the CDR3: TGTGCCAGCAGTTTGCTTTCGTATGCCGGGACTAGCGGATACAATGAGCAGTTCTTC. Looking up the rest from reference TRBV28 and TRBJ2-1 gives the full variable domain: DVKVTQSSRYLVKRTGEKVFLECVQDMDHENMFWYRQDPGLGLRLIYFSYDVKMKEKGDIPEGYSVSREKKERFSLILESASTNQTSMYLCASSLLSYAGTSGYNEQFFGPGTRLTVL.

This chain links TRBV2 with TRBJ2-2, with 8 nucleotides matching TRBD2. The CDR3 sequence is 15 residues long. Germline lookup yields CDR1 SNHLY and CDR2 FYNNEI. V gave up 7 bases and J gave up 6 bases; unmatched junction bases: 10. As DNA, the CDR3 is TGTGCCAGCAAGGCTCGTCGGGGGGGACCCGGGGAGCTGTTTTTT. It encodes CASKARRGGPGELFF.

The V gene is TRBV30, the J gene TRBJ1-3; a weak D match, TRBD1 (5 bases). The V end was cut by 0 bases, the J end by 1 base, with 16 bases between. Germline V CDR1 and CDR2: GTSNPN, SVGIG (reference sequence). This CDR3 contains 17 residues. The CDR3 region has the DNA TGTGCCTGGAGTGTACTAGGACCCCAGGGTTCTGGAAACACCATATATTTT. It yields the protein CAWSVLGPQGSGNTIYF.

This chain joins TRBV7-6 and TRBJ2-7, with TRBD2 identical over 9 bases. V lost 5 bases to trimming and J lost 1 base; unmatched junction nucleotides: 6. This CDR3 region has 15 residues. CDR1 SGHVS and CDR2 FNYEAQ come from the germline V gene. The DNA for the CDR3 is TGTGCCAGCAGCATTAGCGGGAGAGGATCCTACGAGCAGTACTTC. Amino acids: CASSISGRGSYEQYF.

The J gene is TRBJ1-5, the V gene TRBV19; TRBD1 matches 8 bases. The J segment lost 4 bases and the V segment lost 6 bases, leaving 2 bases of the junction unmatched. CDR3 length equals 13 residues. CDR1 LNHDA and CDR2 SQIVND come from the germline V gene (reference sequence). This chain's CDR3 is CASSGTGNQPQHF. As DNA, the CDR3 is TGTGCCAGTAGCGGGACAGGAAATCAGCCCCAGCATTTT.

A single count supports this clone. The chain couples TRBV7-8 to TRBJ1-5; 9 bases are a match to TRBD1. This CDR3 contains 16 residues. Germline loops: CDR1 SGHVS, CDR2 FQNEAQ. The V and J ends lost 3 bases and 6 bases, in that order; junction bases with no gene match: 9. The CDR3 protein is CASSFDHRGLVQPQHF. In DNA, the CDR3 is TGTGCCAGCAGCTTTGACCACAGGGGGCTCGTTCAGCCCCAGCATTTT. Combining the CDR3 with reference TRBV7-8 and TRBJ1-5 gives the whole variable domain GAGVSQSPRYKVAKRGQDVALRCDPISGHVSLFWYQQALGQGPEFLTYFQNEAQLDKSGLPSDRFFAERPEGSVSTLKIQRTQQEDSAVYLCASSFDHRGLVQPQHFGDGTRLSIL.